These T cell receptor beta chains were read from a single sample in a study of control samples from healthy donors and cancer patients. TCRdb's table, derived via immunoSEQ multiplex PCR, lists solely in-frame clones and lacks some. The sample records 40,000 to 55,000 clones, over 90% being singletons. The sequencing sample was made of PBMCs. The receptors here all came from a woman aged 45-65 years with head and neck cancer. CDR3s include the opening cysteine and the closing phenylalanine or tryptophan. The D gene is left open where the match is weak. Size values are once, few and many counts, or a class for expanded clones, and some rows have none.

size | J | D | V | DNA | CDR3
. | TRBJ2-7 | TRBD2 | TRBV18 | TGTGCCAGCTCACCACGAATAGGGGTAGCGGGGGCCTACGAGCAGTACTTC | CASSPRIGVAGAYEQYF
. | TRBJ1-2 | . | TRBV30 | TGTGCCTGGAAAAGGAGGTCCGCTAACTATGGCTACACCTTC | CAWKRRSANYGYTF
. | TRBJ2-1 | TRBD2 | TRBV27 | TGTGCCAGCAGCTCAAGCGGGGACGCCTCCTACAATGAGCAGTTCTTC | CASSSSGDASYNEQFF
. | TRBJ1-1 | . | TRBV2 | TGTGCCAGCAGCAGGGGTGTCACTGAAGCTTTCTTT | CASSRGVTEAFF
. | TRBJ1-1 | . | TRBV7-9 | TGTGCCAGCAGCACCACAGGGTTGAACACTGAAGCTTTCTTT | CASSTTGLNTEAFF
. | TRBJ2-7 | TRBD2 | TRBV2 | TGTGCCAGCAGGCCTACTAGCGGGGGGTACGAGCAGTACTTC | CASRPTSGGYEQYF
. | TRBJ2-6 | . | TRBV7-6 | TGTGCCAGCAGCTTAGGGGTAGGGTTAACCAACGTCCTGACTTTC | CASSLGVGLTNVLTF
. | TRBJ2-5 | TRBD1 | TRBV27 | TGTGCCAGCAGTTTATACCAGGGGGCAGTGGAAGAGACCCAGTACTTC | CASSLYQGAVEETQYF
. | TRBJ1-1 | . | TRBV2 | TGTGCCAGCCTTCTCTTGCGGGGCACTGAAGCTTTCTTT | CASLLLRGTEAFF
. | TRBJ1-5 | TRBD1 | TRBV6-1 | TGTGCCAGCAGTGAGGCAGGGGGTCAGCCCCAGCATTTT | CASSEAGGQPQHF
. | TRBJ2-3 | . | TRBV9 | TGTGCCAGCAGCGTAGCACTAGCTCCCACAGATACGCAGTATTTT | CASSVALAPTDTQYF
. | TRBJ2-7 | TRBD1 | TRBV18 | TGTGCCAGCTCACCCCCGGGACAGGGAACCTACGAGCAGTACTTC | CASSPPGQGTYEQYF
. | TRBJ1-5 | . | TRBV28 | TGTGCCAGCAGTACCCCCGGGGGGAAGGCCCAGCATTTT | CASSTPGGKAQHF
once | TRBJ1-4 | TRBD1 | TRBV5-5 | TGTGCCAGCAGCTGGGACAGTTTTAATGAAAAACTGTTTTTT | CASSWDSFNEKLFF
. | TRBJ1-2 | . | TRBV5-4 | TGTGCCAGCAGCTTCCACGGGGACCGAGTGAACGGCTACACCTTC | CASSFHGDRVNGYTF
. | TRBJ2-1 | . | TRBV28 | TGTGCCAGCAGTTTACAATATGCGGGGACCTACAATGAGCAGTTCTTC | CASSLQYAGTYNEQFF
once | TRBJ1-4 | . | TRBV25-1 | TGTGCCAGCAGTGAGGGACTTACAACTAATGAAAAACTGTTTTTT | CASSEGLTTNEKLFF
. | TRBJ2-1 | TRBD2 | TRBV5-1 | TGCGCCAGCAGCTACTGGACTAGCGGGAGGAATGAGCAGTTCTTC | CASSYWTSGRNEQFF
. | TRBJ2-6 | TRBD1 | TRBV19 | TGTGCCAGTAGTATACCCCTAGGGCAGGGGGCTGGGGCCAACGTCCTGACTTTC | CASSIPLGQGAGANVLTF
. | TRBJ2-5 | . | TRBV9 | TGTGCCAGCAGCTCACAGGGAGGGAGTGAGACCCAGTACTTC | CASSSQGGSETQYF
. | TRBJ2-7 | . | TRBV7-9 | TGTGCCAGCAGCGCAACTAGCAGGTACGAGCAGTACTTC | CASSATSRYEQYF
. | TRBJ2-2 | . | TRBV11-2 | TGTGCCAGCAGCTTAGAAGGCCGGTTCACCGGGGAGCTGTTTTTT | CASSLEGRFTGELFF